The 4 T cell receptor beta chains below come from one sample, sequenced in a study of shared clonotypes between healthy human individuals. TCRdb's copy holds only in-frame clones and misses some; the assay was immunoSEQ multiplex PCR. In the table there are over a million clones, nearly 99% of which are singletons. The sample comprised naive CD4+ T cells sorted from blood. Subset given: CD45RA+ positively selected. Source of these receptors: a man aged 25-45 years in good health.

The chain links TRBV2 to TRBJ2-3, with D possibly being TRBD1 (6 bases). CDR3 length equals 11 residues. CDR1 is SNHLY, CDR2 FYNNEI, per germline. The ends were cut back, 9 bases at V and 7 bases at J, with 11 bases in the middle. The CDR3 bases are TGTGCCAGAGCCGGGACACATACGCAGTATTTT. Encoded protein: CARAGTHTQYF.

The chain joins TRBV19 to TRBJ2-2; D not certain. Trimming pared 5 bases from V and 4 bases from J, leaving 14 bases between. From germline, CDR1 is LNHDA and CDR2 SQIVND (reference sequence). This CDR3 contains 15 residues. The CDR3 sequence is CASSFNGIITGELFF. The CDR3 coding sequence is TGTGCCAGTAGTTTCAATGGGATCATCACCGGGGAGCTGTTTTTT.

V and J are TRBV5-1 and TRBJ2-5; 7 bases align to TRBD2. Germline trimming cut 4 bases from V and 1 base from J; bases unmatched to any gene: 4. The CDR3 runs to 14 residues. Germline V CDR1 and CDR2: SGHRS, YFSETQ. CDR3 DNA: TGCGCCAGCAGCGGACCTAGCGGCCAAGAGACCCAGTACTTC. Residues: CASSGPSGQETQYF.

This chain joins TRBV6-4 and TRBJ1-2; TRBD1 matches at 8 bases. Germline assignment: CDR1 MRHNA and CDR2 SNTAGT. The CDR3 is 14 amino acids. Germline trimming cut 7 bases from V and 4 bases from J; bases unmatched to any gene: 8. CDR3 sequence reads: CASNPGQAFYGYTF. For the CDR3, the DNA is TGTGCCAGCAATCCGGGACAGGCTTTCTATGGCTACACCTTC.